These 2 T cell receptor beta chains came from one sample sequenced in a study of blood T cell repertoires in COVID-19 (dated by TCRdb to the early 2020s). Library preparation used the immunoSEQ multiplex PCR assay. This is the immuneACCESS table as TCRdb keeps it, with only in-frame sequences that have V and J called. A part of the clones is gone; compared with another copy, unresolved V genes explain less than half, and the rest is unexplained. The sample includes tens of thousands of clones, with 86% observed a single time. In total, the top ten clones hold more than 6.5% of the sample. Sequenced: peripheral blood. Receptors were obtained from a man in his fifties or sixties with active COVID-19.

The chain couples TRBV3-1 (or the pseudogene TRBV3-2) to TRBJ1-1, with D perhaps TRBD1 (5 bases). Trimming pared 5 bases from V and 9 bases from J, leaving 16 bases between. The CDR3 spans 13 residues. Germline V CDR1 and CDR2: LGHDT, YNNKEL (reference sequence). CDR3 in DNA: TGTGCCAGCAGCTTCGGACAAGGAGCCAAAGCTTTCTTT. Amino acids: CASSFGQGAKAFF.

The rearrangement joins TRBV6-2 or TRBV6-3 to TRBJ1-5, with 8 bases matching TRBD1. J was trimmed by 0 bases and V by 2 bases; bases with no gene match: 3. Germline V CDR1 and CDR2: MNHEY, SVGEGT. CDR3 length: 16 amino acids. CDR3: CASSYGDRFSNQPQHF. CDR3 bases: TGTGCCAGCAGTTACGGGGACAGGTTTAGCAATCAGCCCCAGCATTTT.